The 14 T cell receptor beta chains reported below all come from one sample, sequenced in a study of shared clonotypes between healthy human individuals. Generated by immunoSEQ multiplex PCR, the TCRdb table keeps only in-frame clones and is missing some. This table has 650,000 to 800,000 clones, around 77% appearing once. Sequences were obtained from memory CD4+ T cells sorted from blood. Subset here: CD45RA-negative fraction. These receptors came from a woman in her twenties or thirties in good health.

DNA of the CDR3: TGCGCCAGCAGCTTGGGGGGATTTACAGGGGCGCAAGAGACCCAGTACTTC. This translates into CASSLGGFTGAQETQYF. This chain uses TRBV5-1 with TRBJ2-5; 7 nucleotides line up with TRBD1. J lost 2 bases, V lost 0 bases, and 10 bases had no gene match. This CDR3 region has 17 residues. CDR1 is SGHRS, CDR2 YFSETQ, per germline. The full variable domain, in which reference TRBV5-1 and TRBJ2-5 provide the parts outside the CDR3, is KAGVTQTPRYLIKTRGQQVTLSCSPISGHRSVSWYQQTPGQGLQFLFEYFSETQRNKGNFPGRFSGRQFSNSRSEMNVSTLELGDSALYLCASSLGGFTGAQETQYFGPGTRLLVL.

CDR3 coding DNA: TGTGCCAGCAGCTTGGGAGCGGGAGGGACCTACGAGCAGTACTTC. Its protein product is CASSLGAGGTYEQYF. The chain links TRBV5-6 to TRBJ2-7; 10 nucleotides match TRBD2. Germline CDR1 is SGHDT and CDR2 is YYEEEE. Trimming at V came to 0 bases and at J to 2 bases, leaving 2 bases not matched to a gene. The CDR3 runs to 15 residues.

The rearrangement links TRBV30 to TRBJ2-2; TRBD2 might be the D (6 bases). V dropped 8 bases and J dropped 3 bases, with 19 bases sitting between them. In germline, CDR1 is GTSNPN, CDR2 SVGIG (reference sequence). This CDR3 spans 15 amino acids. This chain's CDR3 is CAGTFRRSYTGELFF. The CDR3 DNA reads as TGTGCCGGGACTTTTCGGCGGTCTTACACCGGGGAGCTGTTTTTT.

This clone was seen just once. The V call is TRBV5-6, the J call TRBJ1-4; 7 bases match TRBD1. J gave up 14 bases and V 0 bases, and 7 bases lay outside the gene matches. Germline loops: CDR1 SGHDT, CDR2 YYEEEE. The CDR3 loop spans 13 amino acids. The CDR3 DNA is TGTGCCAGCAGCTTGGCGCCGACAGGGAGGCTGTTTTTT. This encodes CASSLAPTGRLFF.

This clone was detected a few times. J is TRBJ2-1 and V is TRBV5-4; 13 nucleotides line up with TRBD2. V trimming: 4 bases; J trimming: 3 bases; junction bases outside the gene matches: 10. This CDR3 comprises 18 residues. Germline loops: CDR1 SGHNT, CDR2 YYREEE (reference sequence). The CDR3 sequence: CASSRFLGTSGNYNEQFF. The DNA for the CDR3 is TGTGCCAGCAGCCGTTTCCTCGGGACTAGCGGGAACTACAATGAGCAGTTCTTC.

The chain is built from TRBV27 and TRBJ1-2; D possibly corresponds to TRBD1 (5 bases). With 2 bases removed from V and 4 bases from J, the gap between germline ends came to 14 bases. Germline CDR1 reads MNHEY; CDR2 reads SMNVEV (reference sequence). CDR3 length equals 15 residues. CDR3 in DNA: TGTGCCAGCAGTTTAACGGTGGGGCAGTTCTATGGCTACACCTTC. Protein: CASSLTVGQFYGYTF.

This clone was observed a handful of times. The V gene is TRBV27, the J gene TRBJ2-2; D may correspond to TRBD1 or TRBD2 (5 bases each). The CDR3 covers 16 residues. V was clipped by 2 bases and J by 4 bases, with 14 bases between them. Looked up from germline, CDR1 is MNHEY and CDR2 is SMNVEV (reference sequence). CDR3 loop: CASSLIERDGTGELFF. In DNA, the CDR3 is TGTGCCAGCAGTTTAATCGAACGGGACGGCACCGGGGAGCTGTTTTTT.

The chain joins TRBV7-6 to TRBJ1-5; D remains unclear. The CDR3 consists of 15 residues. Germline V lookup: CDR1 SGHVS, CDR2 FNYEAQ. V lost 5 bases to trimming and J lost 0 bases, with 11 bases between them. The CDR3 is CASSTRAGSNQPQHF. CDR3 bases: TGTGCCAGCAGCACCCGGGCAGGTAGCAATCAGCCCCAGCATTTT.

The gene calls are TRBV10-2 and TRBJ2-7; 7 bases align to TRBD2. V shed 1 base, J shed 1 base, and the junction held 10 bases outside the gene matches. The CDR3 runs to 17 residues. In germline, CDR1 is WSHSY, CDR2 SAAADI. The CDR3 region is CASSELAGRVASYEQYF. For the CDR3, the DNA is TGCGCCAGCAGTGAGTTAGCGGGCAGGGTCGCTTCCTACGAGCAGTACTTC.

The V and J genes are TRBV27 and TRBJ1-5, with no clear D. V gave up 2 bases and J gave up 4 bases, with 12 bases separating them. Germline V lookup: CDR1 MNHEY, CDR2 SMNVEV (reference sequence). This CDR3 has 15 residues. The CDR3 is CASSLRGSRNQPQHF. The CDR3 DNA reads TGTGCCAGCAGTTTACGGGGATCGAGGAATCAGCCCCAGCATTTT.

This clone was counted a few times. V usage is TRBV6-6 and J usage is TRBJ2-7; 11 nucleotides agree with TRBD2. The CDR3 contains 13 residues. The J segment lost 6 bases and the V segment lost 4 bases, leaving 2 bases of the junction unmatched. CDR1 and CDR2 (germline): MNHNY, SVGAGI (reference sequence). The CDR3 is CASSSLAGVEQYF. The CDR3, as DNA: TGTGCCAGCAGTTCACTAGCGGGAGTCGAGCAGTACTTC.

The rearrangement uses TRBV5-4 and TRBJ2-5; D ambiguous. This CDR3 has 14 residues. The germline V gene encodes CDR1 SGHNT and CDR2 YYREEE (reference sequence). Trimming cost V 2 bases and J 2 bases, with 10 bases left between them. CDR3 amino acids: CASSLKDGQETQYF. CDR3 in DNA: TGTGCCAGCAGCTTAAAGGACGGTCAAGAGACCCAGTACTTC.

The V call is TRBV6-1, the J call TRBJ2-7; a weak D match, TRBD2 (5 bases). This CDR3 has 12 residues. Germline CDR1 MNHNS, CDR2 SASEGT. V shed 11 bases and J shed 6 bases, with 17 bases lying between them. CDR3 coding DNA: TGTGCCTCCGGTAGGGCAGGACTCGAGCAGTACTTC. It codes for CASGRAGLEQYF.

The rearrangement uses TRBV6-5 and TRBJ2-7; 11 nucleotides agree with TRBD2. Germline V gene sequence: CDR1 MNHEY, CDR2 SVGAGI. The CDR3 has 15 residues. V lost 5 bases and J lost 1; bases outside the gene matches: 4. The CDR3 protein is CASSLLAGVSYEQYF. The CDR3 coding sequence is TGTGCCAGCAGTCTACTAGCGGGAGTATCCTACGAGCAGTACTTC.